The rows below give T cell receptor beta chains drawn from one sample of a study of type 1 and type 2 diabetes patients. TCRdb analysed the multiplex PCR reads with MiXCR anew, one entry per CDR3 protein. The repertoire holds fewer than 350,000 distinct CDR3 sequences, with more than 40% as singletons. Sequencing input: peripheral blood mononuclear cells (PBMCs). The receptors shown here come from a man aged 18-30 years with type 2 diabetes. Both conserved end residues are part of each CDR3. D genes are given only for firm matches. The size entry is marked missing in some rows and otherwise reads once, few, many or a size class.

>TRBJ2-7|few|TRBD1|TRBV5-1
TGCGCCAGCAGCACGAGACAGGGCAGCGAGCAGTACTTC
CASSTRQGSEQYF
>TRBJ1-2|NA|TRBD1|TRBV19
TGTGCCAGTAGTATATCGGGACAGACTAATTATGGCTACACCTTC
CASSISGQTNYGYTF
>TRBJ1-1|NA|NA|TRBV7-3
TGTGCCAGCAGCGCCCAAGGAGTGAACACTGAAGCTTTCTTT
CASSAQGVNTEAFF
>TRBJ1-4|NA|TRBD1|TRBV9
TGTGCCAGCAGCGTCGGGGACAGGGGGCATGTTGAAAAACTGTTTTTT
CASSVGDRGHVEKLFF
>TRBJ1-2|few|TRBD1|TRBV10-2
TGCGCCAGCAGTGAGTCGAAGGCAGGGGGCTACGGCTACACCTTC
CASSESKAGGYGYTF
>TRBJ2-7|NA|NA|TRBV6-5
TGTGCCAGCAGTTACTCAGGGGGGGACAGCTACGAGCAGTACTTC
CASSYSGGDSYEQYF
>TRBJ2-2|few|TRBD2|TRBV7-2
TGTGCCAGCAGCTTGGATGCGGGAGGAAGGACCGGGGAGCTGTTTTTT
CASSLDAGGRTGELFF
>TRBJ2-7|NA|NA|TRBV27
TGTGCCAGCAGTTTAAGTTCCGGGACTGACTACGAGCAGTACTTC
CASSLSSGTDYEQYF
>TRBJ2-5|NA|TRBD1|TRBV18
TGTGCCAGCTCACTTAGACAGGGGTTCGCAGAGACCCAGTACTTC
CASSLRQGFAETQYF
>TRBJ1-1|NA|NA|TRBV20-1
TGCAGTGCTAGAGATCGGGCAGGGAGCCCTGAAGCTTTCTTT
CSARDRAGSPEAFF
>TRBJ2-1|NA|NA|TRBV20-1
TGCAGTGCTACCTGGGGCGTTGAGCAGTTCTTC
CSATWGVEQFF
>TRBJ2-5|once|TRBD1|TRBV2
TGTGCCAGCAGAGAGACAGGGGGCTCTGGCGAGACCCAGTACTTC
CASRETGGSGETQYF
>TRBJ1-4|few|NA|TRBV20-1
TGCAGTGCTAGACGGACAGAAGGAAATGAAAAACTGTTTTTT
CSARRTEGNEKLFF
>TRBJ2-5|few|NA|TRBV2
TGTGCCAGCAGCCTGGTAGGCCCGCCTGAAGAGACCCAGTACTTC
CASSLVGPPEETQYF
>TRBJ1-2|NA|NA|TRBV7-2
TGTGCCAGCAGCTTAGGCCCCCAGACTGTTTATGGCTACACCTTC
CASSLGPQTVYGYTF
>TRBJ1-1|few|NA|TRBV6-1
TGTGCCAGCTATCAGGGGAGGTACACTGAAGCTTTCTTT
CASYQGRYTEAFF
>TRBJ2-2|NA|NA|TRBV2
TGTGCCAGCAGTGACGGGGGAGACAACACCGGGGAGCTGTTTTTT
CASSDGGDNTGELFF
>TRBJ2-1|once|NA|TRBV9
TGTGCCAGCAGCGTAGAGGTGGGTGTACGAGATGAGCAGTTCTTC
CASSVEVGVRDEQFF